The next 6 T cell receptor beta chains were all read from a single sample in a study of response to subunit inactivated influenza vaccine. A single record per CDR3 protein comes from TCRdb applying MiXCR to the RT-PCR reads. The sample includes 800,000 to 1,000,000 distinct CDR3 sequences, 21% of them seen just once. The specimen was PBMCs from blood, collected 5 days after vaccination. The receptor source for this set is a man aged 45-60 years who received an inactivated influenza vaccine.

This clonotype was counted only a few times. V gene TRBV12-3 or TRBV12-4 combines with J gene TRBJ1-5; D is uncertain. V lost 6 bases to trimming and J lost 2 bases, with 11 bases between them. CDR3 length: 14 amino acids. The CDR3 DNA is TGTGCCAGCAGCTCTGACGGCGGCAATCAGCCCCAGCATTTT. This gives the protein CASSSDGGNQPQHF.

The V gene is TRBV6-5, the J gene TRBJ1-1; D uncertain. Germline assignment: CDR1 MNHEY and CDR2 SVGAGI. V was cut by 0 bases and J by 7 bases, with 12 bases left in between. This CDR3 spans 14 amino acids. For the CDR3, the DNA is TGTGCCAGCAGTTACTCGACGGGTGGAATTGAAGCTTTCTTT. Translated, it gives CASSYSTGGIEAFF.

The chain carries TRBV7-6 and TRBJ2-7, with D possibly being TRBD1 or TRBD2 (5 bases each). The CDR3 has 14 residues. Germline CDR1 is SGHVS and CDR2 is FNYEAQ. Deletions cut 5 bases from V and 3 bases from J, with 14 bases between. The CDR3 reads CASSPKGRYYEQYF. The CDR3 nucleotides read TGTGCCAGCAGCCCTAAGGGACGGTACTACGAGCAGTACTTC. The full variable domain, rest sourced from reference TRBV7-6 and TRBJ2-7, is GAGVSQSPRYKVTKRGQDVALRCDPISGHVSLYWYRQALGQGPEFLTYFNYEAQQDKSGLPNDRFSAERPEGSISTLTIQRTEQRDSAMYRCASSPKGRYYEQYFGPGTRLTVT.

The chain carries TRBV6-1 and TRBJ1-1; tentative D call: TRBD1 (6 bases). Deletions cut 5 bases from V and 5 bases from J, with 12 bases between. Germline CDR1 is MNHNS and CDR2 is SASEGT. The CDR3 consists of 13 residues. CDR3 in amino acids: CASSRLGQTEAFF. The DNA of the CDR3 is TGTGCCAGCAGTCGCTTGGGACAAACTGAAGCTTTCTTT.

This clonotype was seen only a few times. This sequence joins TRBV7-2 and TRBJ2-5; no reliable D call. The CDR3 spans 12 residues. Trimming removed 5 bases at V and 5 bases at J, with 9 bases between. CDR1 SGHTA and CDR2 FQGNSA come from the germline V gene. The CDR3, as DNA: TGTGCCAGCAGCGCTCACCGGGAGACCCAGTACTTC. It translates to CASSAHRETQYF.

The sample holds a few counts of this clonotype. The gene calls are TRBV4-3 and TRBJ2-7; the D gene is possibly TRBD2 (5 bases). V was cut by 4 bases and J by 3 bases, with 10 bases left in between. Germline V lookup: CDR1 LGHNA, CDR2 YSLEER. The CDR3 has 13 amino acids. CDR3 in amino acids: CASSLGIFYEQYF. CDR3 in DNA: TGCGCCAGCAGCCTCGGGATTTTCTACGAGCAGTACTTC.